This paragraph covers one T cell receptor beta chain sequence. Its specificity is unknown. The sample has other DNA sequences that encode this CDR3 too. The data stem from a study of T cells in pancreatic ductal adenocarcinoma. General study points: No significant tumor-blood clonality difference; means were about 0.1 and 0.07. Blood had more productive templates and roughly 7.5-fold more unique clonotypes than tumor.

Data came from immunoSEQ multiplex PCR; TCRdb stores just in-frame clones and leaves some out. This table has about 97,000 clones, 90% to 95% appearing once. CDR3 length: 15 amino acids. Germline loops: CDR1 SGDLS, CDR2 YYNGEE. Trimming removed 0 bases from V and 0 bases from J, with 7 bases in between. No neoadjuvant therapy was given to the selected pancreatic ductal adenocarcinoma patients before their surgery. This chain uses TRBV9 with TRBJ2-1; D unresolved. The source of this sequence is a human donor with pancreatic ductal adenocarcinoma. Source material: PBMCs. This CDR3 is CASSVALSSYNEQFF. The DNA of the CDR3 is TGTGCCAGCAGCGTAGCTCTGAGCTCCTACAATGAGCAGTTCTTC.